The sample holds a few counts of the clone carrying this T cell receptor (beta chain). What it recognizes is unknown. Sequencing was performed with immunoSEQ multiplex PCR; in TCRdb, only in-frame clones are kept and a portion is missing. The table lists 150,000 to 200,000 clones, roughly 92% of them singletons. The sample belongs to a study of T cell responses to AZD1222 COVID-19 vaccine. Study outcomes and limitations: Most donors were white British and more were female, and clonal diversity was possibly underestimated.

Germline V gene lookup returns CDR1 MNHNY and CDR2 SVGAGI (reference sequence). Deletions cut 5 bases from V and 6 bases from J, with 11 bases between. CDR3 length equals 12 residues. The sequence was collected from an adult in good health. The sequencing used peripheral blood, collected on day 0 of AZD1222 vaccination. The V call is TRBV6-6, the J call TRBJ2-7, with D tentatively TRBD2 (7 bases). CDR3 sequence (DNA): TGTGCCAGCAGTCCCGGGGGGCTCGAGCAGTACTTC. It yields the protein CASSPGGLEQYF.